This TCR beta chain was documented in a study of identical twins. A universal primer site came from template switching; cDNA carried unique molecular identifiers. TCRdb fed the 5' RACE reads into MiXCR, producing one record per CDR3 protein. The repertoire holds around 1.7 million distinct CDR3 sequences, with around 29% as singletons. This CDR3 comprises 12 residues. Germline values: CDR1 DFQATT, CDR2 SNEGSKA (reference sequence). Deletions cut 6 bases from V and 4 bases from J, with 13 bases between. Notes on the study in general: One should note that invariant MAIT and iNKT cells could partly confound zero-insertion analyses. Shared out-of-frame alpha sequences (those common to twins) showed excess low generation probability. Fewer insertions characterized abundant cord blood beta clonotypes, whereas memory repertoires showed none.

Only a few counts were recorded for this clonotype. Its specificity is not known. The chain employs TRBV20-1 and TRBJ2-7; D possibly corresponds to TRBD1 (5 bases). Sequencing was done on a sample of cord blood. The TCR comes from a newborn girl in good health. CDR3 sequence: CSAHKQAYEQYF. CDR3 sequence (DNA): TGCAGTGCGCATAAACAGGCATACGAGCAGTACTTC.